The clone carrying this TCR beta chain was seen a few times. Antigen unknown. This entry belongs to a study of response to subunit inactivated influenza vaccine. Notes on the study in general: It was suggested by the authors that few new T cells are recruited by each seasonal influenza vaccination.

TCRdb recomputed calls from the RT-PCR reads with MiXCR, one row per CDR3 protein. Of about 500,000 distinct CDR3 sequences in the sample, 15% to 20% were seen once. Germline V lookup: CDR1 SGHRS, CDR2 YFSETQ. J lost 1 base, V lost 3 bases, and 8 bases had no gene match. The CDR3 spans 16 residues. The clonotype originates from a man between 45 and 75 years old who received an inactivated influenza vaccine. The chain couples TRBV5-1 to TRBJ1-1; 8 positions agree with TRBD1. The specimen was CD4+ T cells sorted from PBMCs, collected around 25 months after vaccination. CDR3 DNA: TGCGCCAGCAGCTGGCAGCCGGGACAGGCGAACACTGAAGCTTTCTTT. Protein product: CASSWQPGQANTEAFF.